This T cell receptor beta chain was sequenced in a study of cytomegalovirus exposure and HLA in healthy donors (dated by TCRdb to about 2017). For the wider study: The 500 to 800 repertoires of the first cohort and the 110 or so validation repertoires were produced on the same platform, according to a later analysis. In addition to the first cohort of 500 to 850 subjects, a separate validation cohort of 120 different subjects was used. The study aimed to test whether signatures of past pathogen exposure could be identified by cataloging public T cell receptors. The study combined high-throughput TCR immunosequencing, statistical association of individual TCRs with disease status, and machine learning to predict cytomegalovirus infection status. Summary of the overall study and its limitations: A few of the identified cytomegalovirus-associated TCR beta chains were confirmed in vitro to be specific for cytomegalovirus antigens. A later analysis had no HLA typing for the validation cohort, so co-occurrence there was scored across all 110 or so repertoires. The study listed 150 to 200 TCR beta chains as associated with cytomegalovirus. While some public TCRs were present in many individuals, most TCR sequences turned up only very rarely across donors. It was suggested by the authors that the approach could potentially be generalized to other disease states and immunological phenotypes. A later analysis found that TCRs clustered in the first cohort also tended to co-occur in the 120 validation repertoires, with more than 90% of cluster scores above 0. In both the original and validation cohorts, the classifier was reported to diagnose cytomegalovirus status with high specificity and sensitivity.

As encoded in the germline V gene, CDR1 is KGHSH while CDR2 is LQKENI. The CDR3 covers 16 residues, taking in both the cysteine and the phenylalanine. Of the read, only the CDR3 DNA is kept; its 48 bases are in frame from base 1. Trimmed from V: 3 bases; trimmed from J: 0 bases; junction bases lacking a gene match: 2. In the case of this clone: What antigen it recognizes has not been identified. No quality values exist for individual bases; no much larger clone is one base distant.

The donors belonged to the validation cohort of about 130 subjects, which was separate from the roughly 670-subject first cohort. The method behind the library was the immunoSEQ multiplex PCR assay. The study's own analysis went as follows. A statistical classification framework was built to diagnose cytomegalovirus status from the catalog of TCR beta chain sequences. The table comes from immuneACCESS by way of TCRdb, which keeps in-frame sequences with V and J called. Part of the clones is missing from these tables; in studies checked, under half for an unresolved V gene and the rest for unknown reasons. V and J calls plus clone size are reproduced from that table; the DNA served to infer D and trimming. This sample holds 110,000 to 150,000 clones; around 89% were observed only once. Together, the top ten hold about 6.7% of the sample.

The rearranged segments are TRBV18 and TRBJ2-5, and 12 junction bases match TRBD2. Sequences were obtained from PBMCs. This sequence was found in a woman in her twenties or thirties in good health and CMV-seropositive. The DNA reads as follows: TGTGCCAGCTCACCTACTAGCGGGGGGTACCAAGAGACCCAGTACTTC. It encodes CASSPTSGGYQETQYF.